Sequencing of this TCR beta chain was carried out in a study of regulatory T cells in long-lasting Graves disease. Time point in this sample: newly diagnosed GD, antithyroid drugs for less than 3 months. Construction of the TCR library relied on RNA isolated from PBMCs. Germline V gives CDR1 MGHRA, CDR2 YSYEKL. The CDR3 is 13 amino acids. V lost 10 bases and J lost 0, with 9 bases in between. This clonotype was seen a handful of times. Construction of TCR beta libraries relied on iRepertoire HTBI primers and on Arm-PCR targeting CDR3 regions. TCRdb redid the calling of the multiplex PCR reads with MiXCR, one entry per CDR3 protein. The profile shows 350,000 to 400,000 distinct CDR3 sequences, about a sixth of them singletons.

The sequences come from peripheral blood mononuclear cells (PBMCs), collected at new diagnosis, from a patient treated with antithyroid drugs. V is TRBV4-1 and J is TRBJ2-2; possible D gene TRBD1, 5 bases. The receptor was derived from a female donor with Graves disease. As DNA, the CDR3 is TGCGCCACCGCGGACACGAACACCGGGGAGCTGTTTTTT. Its protein is CATADTNTGELFF.